Below, 5 T cell receptor beta chains from the same sample are listed, as sequenced in a study of T cell responses to AZD1222 COVID-19 vaccine. This table comes from immunoSEQ multiplex PCR, and its TCRdb copy is limited to in-frame clones, with some not included. Of 100,000 to 150,000 clones in the sample, around 89% were seen once. The sample consisted of peripheral blood, taken on day 0 of AZD1222 vaccination. These receptors were obtained from an adult in good health.

The gene calls are TRBV6-1 and TRBJ2-5; possible D gene TRBD2, 6 bases. The V and J ends lost 2 bases and 2 bases respectively, with 15 bases between them. Looked up from germline, CDR1 is MNHNS and CDR2 is SASEGT. The CDR3 has 16 amino acids. Here the CDR3 DNA reads TGTGCCAGCAGTGAACGACTAGGGTCAAGGCAAGAGACCCAGTACTTC. It specifies CASSERLGSRQETQYF.

J is TRBJ2-4 and V is TRBV7-3; D not certain. This CDR3 region has 13 residues. The V and J ends lost 5 bases and 5 bases respectively, with 10 bases between them. Germline V CDR1 and CDR2: SGHTA, FQGTGA. The CDR3, as DNA: TGTGCCAGCAGCCTCGATACTCAAAACATTCAGTACTTC. Translating it yields CASSLDTQNIQYF.

The rearrangement uses TRBV12-3 or TRBV12-4 and TRBJ1-2; tentative D call: TRBD1 (6 bases). Trimming removed 3 bases at V and 4 bases at J, with 9 bases between. This CDR3 is 13 amino acids long. In DNA, the CDR3 is TGTGCCAGCAGTTTGGAAGGGGGCTATGGCTACACCTTC. Its protein product is CASSLEGGYGYTF.

In its sample, this clone was seen once. The chain has TRBV7-9 and TRBJ2-2; D not certain. Germline-derived CDR1 and CDR2 are SEHNR and FQNEAQ (reference sequence). There are 14 residues in the CDR3. The V end lost 5 bases, the J end lost 5 bases, and 12 bases lay between the germline ends. The CDR3 protein is CASSPPTMTGELFF. The CDR3 DNA is TGTGCCAGCAGCCCGCCCACCATGACCGGGGAGCTGTTTTTT.

This chain links TRBV5-6 with TRBJ2-7; 12 nucleotides agree with TRBD1. The CDR3 runs 14 residues. The V segment lost 2 bases and the J segment 7 bases; nucleotides outside the gene matches: 4. Germline CDR1 is SGHDT and CDR2 is YYEEEE. The CDR3 loop is CASSFRDRGQEQYF. In DNA form, the CDR3 reads TGTGCCAGCAGCTTCCGGGACAGGGGGCAGGAGCAGTACTTC.